Described below is a single T cell receptor beta chain sequence and its context. Its antigen is as yet unknown. Stated treatment: around 19 received Ad26.COV2.S at low or high dose, single or two shots; roughly 5 received placebo; per-sample allocation not given. The investigators took samples on day 63 after the first vaccine or placebo injection. CDR1 and CDR2 from the germline V gene are GTSNPN and SVGIG (reference sequence). With V trimmed by 2 bases and J by 5 bases, 6 bases remained unmatched. This CDR3 is 14 amino acids long. The sample originates from a study of Ad26.COV2.S vaccination and SARS-CoV-2 variants. Across the study: Ad26.COV2.S shots went into the muscle once or twice, 56 days apart.

Points from the study as a whole: Responses of spike-specific T cells (both CD8+ and CD4+) reportedly showed substantial breadth after vaccination. Total responses of T cells may have been underestimated by the analyses of TCR breadth and depth. Breadth of non-spike TCRs did not differ between vaccinees and placebo recipients.

Here immunoSEQ multiplex PCR was the method, and the copy in TCRdb shows in-frame clones only, minus some. Found here are a few hundred thousand clones, about four fifths of them singletons; the top ten hold approximately 7.8%. This receptor was obtained from a person between 18 and 65 years old who received the Ad26.COV2.S COVID-19 vaccine or a placebo. The sample consisted of peripheral blood, taken in a trial of Ad26.COV2.S vaccine versus placebo. V usage is TRBV30 and J usage is TRBJ1-1, with 9 positions matching TRBD1. The chain's CDR3 is CAWSRGQGWTEAFF. CDR3 coding DNA: TGTGCCTGGAGTAGAGGACAGGGGTGGACTGAAGCTTTCTTT.